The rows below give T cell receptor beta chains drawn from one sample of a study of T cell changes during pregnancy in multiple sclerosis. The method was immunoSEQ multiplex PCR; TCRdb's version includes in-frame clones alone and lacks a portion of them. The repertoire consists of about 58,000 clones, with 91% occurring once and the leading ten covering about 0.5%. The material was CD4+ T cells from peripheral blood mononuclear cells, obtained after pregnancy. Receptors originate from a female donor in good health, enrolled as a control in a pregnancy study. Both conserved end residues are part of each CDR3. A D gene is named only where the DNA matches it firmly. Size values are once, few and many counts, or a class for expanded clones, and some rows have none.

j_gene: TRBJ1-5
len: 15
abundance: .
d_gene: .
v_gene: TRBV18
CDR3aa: CASSPRGSVGQPQHF
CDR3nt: TGTGCCAGCTCACCAAGGGGATCGGTGGGTCAGCCCCAGCATTTT

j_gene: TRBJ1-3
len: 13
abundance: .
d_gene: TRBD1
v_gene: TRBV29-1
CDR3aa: CSVVQGGVNTIYF
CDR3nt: TGCAGCGTTGTACAGGGGGGAGTAAACACCATATATTTT

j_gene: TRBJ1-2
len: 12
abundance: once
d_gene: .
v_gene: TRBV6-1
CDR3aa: CASSVNRDGYTF
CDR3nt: TGTGCCAGCAGTGTTAACAGAGATGGCTACACCTTC

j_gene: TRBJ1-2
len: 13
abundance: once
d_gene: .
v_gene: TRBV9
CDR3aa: CASSVDAEDGYTF
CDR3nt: TGTGCCAGCAGCGTAGACGCCGAGGATGGCTACACCTTC

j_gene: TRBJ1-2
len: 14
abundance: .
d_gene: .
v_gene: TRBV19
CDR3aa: CASSIDHNNYGYTF
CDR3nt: TGTGCCAGTAGTATAGATCACAATAACTATGGCTACACCTTC

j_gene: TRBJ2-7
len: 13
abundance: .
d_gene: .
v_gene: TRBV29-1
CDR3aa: CSVFFGQGREQYF
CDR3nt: TGCAGCGTTTTTTTTGGGCAGGGTCGCGAGCAGTACTTC

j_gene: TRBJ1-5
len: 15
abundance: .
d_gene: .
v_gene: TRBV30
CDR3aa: CAWNQDRGNNQPQHF
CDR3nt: TGTGCCTGGAACCAAGATCGGGGGAACAATCAGCCCCAGCATTTT

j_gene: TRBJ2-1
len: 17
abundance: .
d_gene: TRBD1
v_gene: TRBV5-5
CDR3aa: CASSLRGTGQMYNEQFF
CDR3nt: TGTGCCAGCAGCTTGAGGGGGACAGGGCAAATGTACAATGAGCAGTTCTTC

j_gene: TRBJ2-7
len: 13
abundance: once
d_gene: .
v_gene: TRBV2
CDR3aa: CASSRDPGYEQYF
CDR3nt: TGTGCCAGCAGCCGGGATCCCGGCTACGAGCAGTACTTC

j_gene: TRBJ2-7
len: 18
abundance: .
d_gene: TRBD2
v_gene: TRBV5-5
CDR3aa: CASSLGPAGGVLAYEQYF
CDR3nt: TGTGCCAGCAGCTTGGGCCCAGCGGGGGGGGTTTTAGCCTACGAGCAGTACTTC

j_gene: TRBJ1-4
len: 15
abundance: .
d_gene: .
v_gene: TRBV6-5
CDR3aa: CASSSEGGPNEKLFF
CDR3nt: TGTGCCAGCAGTTCTGAAGGGGGACCTAATGAAAAACTGTTTTTT

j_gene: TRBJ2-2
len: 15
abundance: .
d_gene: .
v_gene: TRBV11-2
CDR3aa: CASSPYRPDTGELFF
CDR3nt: TGTGCCAGCAGCCCCTACAGGCCTGACACCGGGGAGCTGTTTTTT

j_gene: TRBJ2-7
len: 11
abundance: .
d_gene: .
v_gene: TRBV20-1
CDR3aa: CSTRLAYEQYF
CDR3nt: TGCAGTACTAGACTAGCCTACGAGCAGTACTTC

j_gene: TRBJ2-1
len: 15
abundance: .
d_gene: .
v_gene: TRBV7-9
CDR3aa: CASSLEAGQYNEQFF
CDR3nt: TGTGCCAGCAGCTTAGAGGCGGGACAGTACAATGAGCAGTTCTTC

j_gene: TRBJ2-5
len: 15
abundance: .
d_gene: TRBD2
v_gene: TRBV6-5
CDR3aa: CASSYNLAGGGIQYF
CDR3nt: TGTGCCAGCAGCTACAACCTAGCGGGGGGCGGAATCCAGTACTTC

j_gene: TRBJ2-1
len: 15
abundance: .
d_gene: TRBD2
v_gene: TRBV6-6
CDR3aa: CASSLQAGGRNEQFF
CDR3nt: TGTGCCAGCAGTTTACAAGCGGGGGGGCGTAATGAGCAGTTCTTC

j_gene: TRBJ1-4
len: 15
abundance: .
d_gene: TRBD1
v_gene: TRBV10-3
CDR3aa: CAISETDRENEKLFF
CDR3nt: TGTGCCATCAGTGAAACGGACAGGGAAAATGAAAAACTGTTTTTT

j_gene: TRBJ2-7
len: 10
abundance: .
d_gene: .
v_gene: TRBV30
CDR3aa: CAWSTSQQYF
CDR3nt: TGTGCCTGGAGTACAAGTCAGCAGTACTTC

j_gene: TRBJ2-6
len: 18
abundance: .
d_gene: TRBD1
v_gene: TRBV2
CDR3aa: CASRIIQTGLPGANVLTF
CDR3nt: TGTGCCAGCAGGATCATACAGACAGGGCTGCCTGGGGCCAACGTCCTGACTTTC

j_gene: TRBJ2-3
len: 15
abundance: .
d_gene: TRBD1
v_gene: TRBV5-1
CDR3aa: CASSWTGGRTDTQYF
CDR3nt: TGCGCCAGCAGCTGGACAGGGGGTCGCACAGATACGCAGTATTTT

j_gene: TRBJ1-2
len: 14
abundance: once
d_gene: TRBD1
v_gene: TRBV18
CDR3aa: CASSGTGRNYGYTF
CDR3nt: TGTGCCAGCTCAGGGACAGGGCGAAACTATGGCTACACCTTC

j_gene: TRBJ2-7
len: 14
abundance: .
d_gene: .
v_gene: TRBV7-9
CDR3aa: CASSGGPENYEQYF
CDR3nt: TGTGCCAGCAGCGGGGGCCCCGAGAACTACGAGCAGTACTTC

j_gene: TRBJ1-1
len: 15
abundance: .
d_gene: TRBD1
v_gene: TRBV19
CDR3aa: CASSIRTGGNTEAFF
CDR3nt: TGTGCCAGTAGTATTAGGACAGGGGGTAACACTGAAGCTTTCTTT

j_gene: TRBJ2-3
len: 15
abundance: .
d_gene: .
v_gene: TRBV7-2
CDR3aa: CASSLDRDYTDTQYF
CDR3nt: TGTGCCAGCAGCCTGGACAGAGACTACACAGATACGCAGTATTTT

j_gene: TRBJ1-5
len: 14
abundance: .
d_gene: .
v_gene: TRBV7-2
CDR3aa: CASSLAYSNQPQHF
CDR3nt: TGTGCCAGCAGCTTAGCTTATAGCAATCAGCCCCAGCATTTT

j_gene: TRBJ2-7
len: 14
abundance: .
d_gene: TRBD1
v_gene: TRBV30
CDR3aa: CAWSGLGQGREQYF
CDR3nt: TGTGCCTGGAGTGGCCTGGGACAGGGCCGCGAGCAGTACTTC

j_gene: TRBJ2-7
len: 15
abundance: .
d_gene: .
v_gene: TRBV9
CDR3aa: CASSVAGGGAYEQYF
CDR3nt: TGTGCCAGCAGCGTAGCTGGAGGGGGGGCCTACGAGCAGTACTTC

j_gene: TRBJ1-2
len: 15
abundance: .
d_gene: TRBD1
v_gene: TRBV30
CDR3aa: CAWSEGGTAAYGYTF
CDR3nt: TGTGCCTGGAGTGAGGGTGGGACAGCGGCCTATGGCTACACCTTC

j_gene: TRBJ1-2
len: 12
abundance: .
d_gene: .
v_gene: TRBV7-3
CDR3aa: CASSLRQDGYTF
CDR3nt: TGTGCCAGCAGCTTAAGGCAGGATGGCTACACCTTC

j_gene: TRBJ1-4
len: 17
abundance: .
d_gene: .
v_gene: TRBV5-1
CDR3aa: CASSLVGSGAVGEKLFF
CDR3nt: TGCGCCAGCAGCTTGGTGGGTTCAGGGGCAGTCGGTGAAAAACTGTTTTTT

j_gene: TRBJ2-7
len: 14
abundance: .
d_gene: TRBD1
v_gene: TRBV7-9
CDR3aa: CASSLGTGSYEQYF
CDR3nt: TGTGCCAGCAGCTTAGGGACAGGGTCCTACGAGCAGTACTTC

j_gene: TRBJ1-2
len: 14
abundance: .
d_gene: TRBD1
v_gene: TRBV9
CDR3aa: CASSVDRGHYGYTF
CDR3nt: TGTGCCAGCAGCGTGGACAGGGGTCATTATGGCTACACCTTC

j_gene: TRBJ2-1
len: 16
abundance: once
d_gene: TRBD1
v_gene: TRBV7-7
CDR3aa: CASSLGGPSSYNEQFF
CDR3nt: TGTGCTAGCAGCTTAGGGGGCCCGAGCTCCTACAATGAGCAGTTCTTC

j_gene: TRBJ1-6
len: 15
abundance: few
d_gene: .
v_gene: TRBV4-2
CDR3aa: CASANGDSYNSPLHF
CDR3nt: TGTGCCAGCGCCAACGGGGACTCCTATAATTCACCCCTCCACTTT

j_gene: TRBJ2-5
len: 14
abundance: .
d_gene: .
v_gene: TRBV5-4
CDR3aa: CASSHMDSQETQYF
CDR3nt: TGTGCCAGCAGCCACATGGACAGTCAAGAGACCCAGTACTTC

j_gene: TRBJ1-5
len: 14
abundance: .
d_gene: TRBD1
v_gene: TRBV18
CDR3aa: CASSPDRGDQPQHF
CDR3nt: TGTGCCAGCTCACCGGACAGGGGGGATCAGCCCCAGCATTTT

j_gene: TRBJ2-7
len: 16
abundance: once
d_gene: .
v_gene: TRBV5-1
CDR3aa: CASSPSGGTVRDEQYF
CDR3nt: TGCGCCAGCAGCCCCTCTGGAGGGACGGTACGCGACGAGCAGTACTTC

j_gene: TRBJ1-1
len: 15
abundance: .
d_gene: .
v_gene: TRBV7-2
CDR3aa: CASSLALPGVPEAFF
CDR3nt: TGTGCCAGCAGCTTAGCGCTCCCAGGGGTGCCTGAAGCTTTCTTT

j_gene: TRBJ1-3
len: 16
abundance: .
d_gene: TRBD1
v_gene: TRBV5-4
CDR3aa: CASSRAGTDLFNTIYF
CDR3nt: TGTGCCAGCAGTCGCGCCGGGACAGACCTTTTTAACACCATATATTTT

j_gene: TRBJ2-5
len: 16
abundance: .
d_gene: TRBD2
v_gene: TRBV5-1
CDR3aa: CASSLRNSGPQETQYF
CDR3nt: TGCGCCAGCAGCTTACGTAATAGCGGGCCTCAAGAGACCCAGTACTTC

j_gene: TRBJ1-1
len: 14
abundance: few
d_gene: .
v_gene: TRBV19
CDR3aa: CASSTTVMNTEAFF
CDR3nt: TGTGCCAGTAGTACGACAGTGATGAACACTGAAGCTTTCTTT

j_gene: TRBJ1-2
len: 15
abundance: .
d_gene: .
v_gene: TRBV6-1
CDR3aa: CASSEQVTRSTRYTF
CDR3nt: TGTGCCAGCAGTGAACAGGTCACCAGGTCCACCCGCTACACCTTC

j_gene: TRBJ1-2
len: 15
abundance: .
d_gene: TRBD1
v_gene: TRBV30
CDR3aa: CAWSVPVTGGYGYTF
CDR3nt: TGTGCCTGGAGTGTACCAGTGACAGGGGGCTATGGCTACACCTTC

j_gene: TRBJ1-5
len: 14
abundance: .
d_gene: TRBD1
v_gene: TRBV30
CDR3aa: CAWRRQGGNQPQHF
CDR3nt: TGTGCCTGGAGGCGACAGGGAGGCAATCAGCCCCAGCATTTT

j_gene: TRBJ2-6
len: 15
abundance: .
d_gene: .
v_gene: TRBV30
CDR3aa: CAWSVQVSGANVLTF
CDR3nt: TGTGCCTGGAGTGTACAAGTCTCTGGGGCCAACGTCCTGACTTTC

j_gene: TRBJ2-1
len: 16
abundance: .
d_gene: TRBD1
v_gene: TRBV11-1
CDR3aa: CASSSLGQGGGNEQFF
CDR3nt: TGTGCCAGCAGCTCCTTGGGACAGGGGGGCGGCAATGAGCAGTTCTTC

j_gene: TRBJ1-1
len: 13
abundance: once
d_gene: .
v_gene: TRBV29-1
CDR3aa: CSAAGSAGTEAFF
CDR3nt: TGCAGCGCGGCGGGATCCGCGGGGACTGAAGCTTTCTTT

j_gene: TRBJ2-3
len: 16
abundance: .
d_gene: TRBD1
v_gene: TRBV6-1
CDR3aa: CASSESSGTGYRGGYF
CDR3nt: TGTGCCAGCAGTGAAAGTTCCGGGACAGGGTACCGTGGGGGGTATTTT

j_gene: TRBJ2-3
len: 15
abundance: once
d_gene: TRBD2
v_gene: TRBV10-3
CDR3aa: CAIRGTSGGTDTQYF
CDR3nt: TGTGCCATCAGGGGTACTAGCGGGGGGACAGATACGCAGTATTTT

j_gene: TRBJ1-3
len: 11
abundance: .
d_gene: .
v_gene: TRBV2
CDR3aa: CASSLGNTIYF
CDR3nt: TGTGCCAGCTCCCTGGGAAACACCATATATTTT

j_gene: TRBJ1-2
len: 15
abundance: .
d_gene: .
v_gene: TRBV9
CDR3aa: CASSRDGTIRYGYTF
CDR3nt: TGTGCCAGCAGCCGAGATGGGACAATACGCTATGGCTACACCTTC

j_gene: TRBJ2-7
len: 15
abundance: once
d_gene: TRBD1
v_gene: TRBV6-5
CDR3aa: CASSSQGAVRYEQYF
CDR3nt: TGTGCCAGCAGTTCACAGGGGGCCGTTCGGTACGAGCAGTACTTC

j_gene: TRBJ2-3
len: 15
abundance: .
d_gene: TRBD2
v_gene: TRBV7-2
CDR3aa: CASTLGTTSTDTQYF
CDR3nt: TGTGCCAGCACCCTTGGGACTACCAGCACAGATACGCAGTATTTT

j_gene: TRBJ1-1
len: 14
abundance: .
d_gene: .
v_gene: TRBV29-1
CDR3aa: CSAGVAGRNTEAFF
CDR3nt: TGCAGCGCGGGGGTGGCAGGGCGGAACACTGAAGCTTTCTTT